Here is one TCR beta chain with its context. Assay used: immunoSEQ multiplex PCR; TCRdb lists only in-frame clones, some missing. This table holds more than 300,000 clones, approximately 80% found once. This sample was included in a study of Ad26.COV2.S vaccination and SARS-CoV-2 variants. Study at large: Each vaccinee took Ad26.COV2.S intramuscularly, once or twice 56 days apart.

Treatment in this sample: roughly 20 received Ad26.COV2.S at low or high dose, single or two shots; roughly five received placebo; per-sample allocation not given. Day 63 following the first vaccine or placebo injection was when the samples were taken. Germline values: CDR1 MNHEY, CDR2 SVGAGI. This CDR3 is built from 14 residues. Trimming stripped 8 bases from V and 1 base from J, with 13 bases between. The chain recombines TRBV6-5 with TRBJ2-3; a weak D match, TRBD1 (6 bases). The specimen was peripheral blood, collected in a trial of Ad26.COV2.S vaccine versus placebo. The TCR originated in a person between 18 and 60 years old who received the Ad26.COV2.S COVID-19 vaccine or a placebo. The CDR3 here is CASLTGQRTDTQYF. CDR3 nucleotide sequence: TGTGCCAGCCTCACGGGACAACGCACAGATACGCAGTATTTT.